The rows below give T cell receptor beta chains drawn from one sample of a study of radiation and T cells in renal cell carcinoma. Using immunoSEQ multiplex PCR, the repertoire was profiled, and TCRdb retains in-frame clones only, with some absent. The data contain roughly 100,000 clones, approximately 80% of them seen just once; the ten biggest clones take up approximately 6.4%. The sequenced sample was blood, obtained from a patient whose treatment included radiotherapy and nephrectomy. These receptors were taken from a man aged 60 to 75 with renal cell carcinoma. Both conserved end residues are part of each CDR3. A D gene is named only where the DNA matches it firmly. Not all rows give a size; the values are once, few, many and, for expanded clones, a class.

d_call	v_call	clone_size	j_call	cdr3_nt	cdr3_aa
.	TRBV5-4	.	TRBJ1-3	TGTGCCAGCAGCTATGGCGGCCTTTTGCGGGGAAACACCATATATTTT	CASSYGGLLRGNTIYF
.	TRBV18	.	TRBJ2-7	TGTGCCAGCTCACCACCGACAGGACTGGCCGAGCAGTACTTC	CASSPPTGLAEQYF
TRBD2	TRBV28	few	TRBJ2-3	TGTGCCAGCAGTTTCCCCCGAGGTAGCGGGCGAGTTGATACGCAGTATTTT	CASSFPRGSGRVDTQYF
.	TRBV6-5	.	TRBJ1-1	TGTGCCAGCAGCCTCGAAACATTCACGAACACTGAAGCTTTCTTT	CASSLETFTNTEAFF
TRBD2	TRBV14	many	TRBJ2-5	TGTGCCAGCAGCGGGCCGGGACTAGCGGTCCAAGAGACCCAGTACTTC	CASSGPGLAVQETQYF
.	TRBV7-2	.	TRBJ2-5	TGTGCCAGCAGCTTGGCGCGACTAGTTCGAGCCGGCGAGACCCAGTACTTC	CASSLARLVRAGETQYF
TRBD1	TRBV28	.	TRBJ2-7	TGTGCCAGCAGTATCTGGACAGGGCGGGACGAGCAGTACTTC	CASSIWTGRDEQYF
.	TRBV9	few	TRBJ1-2	TGTGCCAGCAGCGCCCCAGCCAGGCCCTATGGCTACACCTTC	CASSAPARPYGYTF
.	TRBV15	once	TRBJ2-5	TGTGCCACCAGCAGAACCCGGGACCCCGGAGAGACCCAGTACTTC	CATSRTRDPGETQYF
TRBD2	TRBV19	.	TRBJ2-7	TGTGCCAGTAGTATAGCGGCTAGCGGGAGGTCCTACGAGCAGTACTTC	CASSIAASGRSYEQYF
.	TRBV5-4	few	TRBJ2-3	TGTGCCAGCAGCTCCCTAGGAGCAGATACGCAGTATTTT	CASSSLGADTQYF
.	TRBV18	.	TRBJ1-1	TGTGCCAGCTCACCCGCTTTGGGGTGGGACACTGAAGCTTTCTTT	CASSPALGWDTEAFF
TRBD2	TRBV7-9	.	TRBJ2-7	TGTGCCAGCAGCTCGGCTAGCGGGAACTACGAGCAGTACTTC	CASSSASGNYEQYF
.	TRBV11-2	.	TRBJ2-7	TGTGCCAGCAGCTTGGACGGCTCATCCTACGAGCAGTACTTC	CASSLDGSSYEQYF
.	TRBV15	.	TRBJ2-1	TGTGCCACCAGCAGAGATGGGGGTTTGGGGGGCAGGTACAATGAGCAGTTCTTC	CATSRDGGLGGRYNEQFF
.	TRBV4-1	.	TRBJ2-1	TGCGCCAGCAGCCAATCGGCGGTGAGGGGCCCAAATGAGCAGTTCTTC	CASSQSAVRGPNEQFF
TRBD2	TRBV2	.	TRBJ2-7	TGTGCCAGCAGCCAGACTAGCGGGAGTTACGAGCAGTACTTC	CASSQTSGSYEQYF
TRBD1	TRBV2	.	TRBJ2-3	TGTGCCAGCAGTCCTCTAGGGGGCTCAGATACGCAGTATTTT	CASSPLGGSDTQYF
TRBD1	TRBV7-2	.	TRBJ2-7	TGTGCCAGCAGCTTGGACAGGTACGGCGAGCAGTACTTC	CASSLDRYGEQYF
.	TRBV5-4	once	TRBJ2-7	TGTGCCAGCAGCTTGGCCCCTGGACTGGGCGAGCAGTACTTC	CASSLAPGLGEQYF
.	TRBV25-1	few	TRBJ2-5	TGTGCCAGCAGTGACAAAGGGTACCAAGAGACCCAGTACTTC	CASSDKGYQETQYF
TRBD1	TRBV27	.	TRBJ2-7	TGTGCCAGCAGAAACGGACAGGTTGCCTACGAGCAGTACTTC	CASRNGQVAYEQYF
.	TRBV7-2	.	TRBJ1-2	TGTGCCAGCAGCTTAGCGGCAGGGTACGGCGGCTACACCTTC	CASSLAAGYGGYTF
TRBD1	TRBV27	.	TRBJ2-7	TGTGCCAGCAGTTTAATAAACAGGGGGTACGAGCAGTACTTC	CASSLINRGYEQYF
.	TRBV4-1	.	TRBJ1-3	TGCGCCAGCAGCCAAGATCCTTACGGGGAGGGTGCCTTAAACCCCTCTGGAAACACCATATATTTT	CASSQDPYGEGALNPSGNTIYF
.	TRBV6-5	.	TRBJ2-7	TGTGCCAGCAGTTACGCGGTTGCGGGGACCTACGAGCAGTACTTC	CASSYAVAGTYEQYF
.	TRBV7-2	.	TRBJ1-1	TGTGCCAGCAGCTTAGATGCAAACACTGAAGCTTTCTTT	CASSLDANTEAFF
.	TRBV9	once	TRBJ2-7	TGTGCCAGCAGCGAAGAAGACTACGGCGACCTTCAGTACTTC	CASSEEDYGDLQYF
.	TRBV5-8	.	TRBJ2-5	TGTGCCAGCAGCTTAATGGGGACGGTCCAAGAGACCCAGTACTTC	CASSLMGTVQETQYF
.	TRBV9	few	TRBJ2-1	TGTGCCAGCAGCGCGCAACATAGCTCTGAGCAGTTCTTC	CASSAQHSSEQFF
.	TRBV2	.	TRBJ2-7	TGTGCCACCTCCATCGGCAGGAGCTACGAGCAGTACTTC	CATSIGRSYEQYF
.	TRBV10-3	few	TRBJ2-2	TGTGCCATCAGTGGGCAGAACGGGGAGCTGTTTTTT	CAISGQNGELFF
.	TRBV15	.	TRBJ2-2	TGTGCCACCAGGAAAGAGACAGGGAACACCGGGGAGCTGTTTTTT	CATRKETGNTGELFF
TRBD2	TRBV30	.	TRBJ2-7	TGTGCCTGGAGTCCCCCCAGTAGCGGGGTCTCCTACGAGCAGTACTTC	CAWSPPSSGVSYEQYF
.	TRBV6-5	.	TRBJ1-1	TGTGCCAGCAGTTACAGCCTGGGGGCGAGGAACACTGAAGCTTTCTTT	CASSYSLGARNTEAFF
.	TRBV10-3	.	TRBJ2-2	TGTGCCATCAGTGAGTCCTGGGCCGGGGAGCTGTTTTTT	CAISESWAGELFF
.	TRBV6-5	.	TRBJ1-3	TGTGCCAGCAGTTACGGATCCTCTGGAAACACCATATATTTT	CASSYGSSGNTIYF
.	TRBV14	once	TRBJ2-7	TGTGCCAGCAGCCAAGATCTTGGGGGGATCGAGCAGTACTTC	CASSQDLGGIEQYF
.	TRBV18	.	TRBJ1-2	TGTGCCAGCTCCCCAGGGGAGGATGGCTACACCTTC	CASSPGEDGYTF
TRBD1	TRBV28	.	TRBJ1-4	TGTGCCAGCAGCACAGGGGCCTTTACCCCTAATGAAAAACTGTTTTTT	CASSTGAFTPNEKLFF
.	TRBV4-3	.	TRBJ1-5	TGCGCCAGCAGCCCCAGAATAGGGGAAGATCAGCCCCAGCATTTT	CASSPRIGEDQPQHF
TRBD1	TRBV29-1	.	TRBJ2-1	TGCAGCGCAGCGCCACAGGGGGTTGAGCAGTTCTTC	CSAAPQGVEQFF
.	TRBV18	.	TRBJ1-2	TGTGCCAGCTCACCAAGTTCCGGGTTGGTTAACTATGGCTACACCTTC	CASSPSSGLVNYGYTF
.	TRBV7-2	.	TRBJ1-3	TGTGCCAGCAGCTTAGCTTCGGGAACTGCGGGGCCCGGAAACACCATATATTTT	CASSLASGTAGPGNTIYF
TRBD1	TRBV5-4	.	TRBJ2-6	TGTGCCAGCACCTATGGGACAGGGGTATCTGGGGCCAACGTCCTGACTTTC	CASTYGTGVSGANVLTF
TRBD1	TRBV9	once	TRBJ1-2	TGTGCCAGCAGCGGACGGACGGACAGGGGCTATGGCTACACCTTC	CASSGRTDRGYGYTF
TRBD1	TRBV18	.	TRBJ2-1	TGTGCCAGCTCACCACCGGGACAGGCCTACAATGAGCAGTTCTTC	CASSPPGQAYNEQFF
.	TRBV4-1	.	TRBJ2-1	TGCGCCAGCAGCCAAACAGGGGAGGTTTACAATGAGCAGTTCTTC	CASSQTGEVYNEQFF
TRBD2	TRBV28	.	TRBJ2-1	TGTGCCAGCAGGAGACTAGCGGGAGGTCCGGGTGAGCAGTTCTTC	CASRRLAGGPGEQFF
.	TRBV29-1	.	TRBJ2-5	TGCAGCGCCCACCGCAGGGAAGACCAGTACTTC	CSAHRREDQYF
.	TRBV19	.	TRBJ2-7	TGTGCCAGTAGTCCCGGACACTCCTACGAGCAGTACTTC	CASSPGHSYEQYF
.	TRBV10-3	few	TRBJ1-1	TGTGCCATCAGGGAACCTCAAGATGAAGCTTTCTTT	CAIREPQDEAFF
TRBD2	TRBV7-9	.	TRBJ2-7	TGTGCCAGCAGCTTAGTTTTAACGGGAGGAACCTACGAGCAGTACTTC	CASSLVLTGGTYEQYF
.	TRBV4-1	.	TRBJ2-1	TGCGCCAGCAGCCAAGAAGGGAGTGGTGTTTTCAATGAGCAGTTCTTC	CASSQEGSGVFNEQFF
.	TRBV18	.	TRBJ2-7	TGTGCCAGCTCGGGCGGCGGGGACTACGAGCAGTACTTC	CASSGGGDYEQYF
.	TRBV7-9	.	TRBJ2-7	TGTGCCAGCAGCCGTTCACCTGAAGAGCAGTACTTC	CASSRSPEEQYF
TRBD1	TRBV19	.	TRBJ1-2	TGTGCCAGTAGTGAACAGGGGGCTGTCTCGGCCTATGGCTACACCTTC	CASSEQGAVSAYGYTF
.	TRBV19	.	TRBJ1-2	TGTGCCAGTAGTCCAGCTCGGGGGGTCCAATATGGCTACACCTTC	CASSPARGVQYGYTF